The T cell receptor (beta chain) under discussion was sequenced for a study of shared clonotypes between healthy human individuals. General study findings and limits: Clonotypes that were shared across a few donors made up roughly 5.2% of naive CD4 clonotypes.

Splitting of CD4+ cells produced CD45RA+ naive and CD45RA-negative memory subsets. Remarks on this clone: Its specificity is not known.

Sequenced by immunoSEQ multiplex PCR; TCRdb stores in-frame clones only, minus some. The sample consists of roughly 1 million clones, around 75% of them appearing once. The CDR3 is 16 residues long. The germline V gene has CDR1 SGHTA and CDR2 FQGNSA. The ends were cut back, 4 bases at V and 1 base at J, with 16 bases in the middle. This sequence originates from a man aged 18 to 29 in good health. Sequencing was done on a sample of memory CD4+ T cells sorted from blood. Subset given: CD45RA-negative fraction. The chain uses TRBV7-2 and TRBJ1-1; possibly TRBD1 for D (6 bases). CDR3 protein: CASSSHTGTRNTEAFF. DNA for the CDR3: TGTGCCAGCAGCTCACATACCGGGACAAGGAACACTGAAGCTTTCTTT.